Reported below is one T cell receptor beta chain. Its antigen is still unknown. Germline V gene data show CDR1 as SGHDT and CDR2 as YYEEEE. The CDR3 spans 14 residues. Trimming left V 1 base short and J 5 bases short, with 12 bases between. The data belong to a study of siplizumab effects on memory and regulatory T cells. Findings of the study overall: Naive T cells were seen as more diverse than memory cells and as major alloresponse contributors.

Around 9.1 x 10^4 TCR templates per sample were assayed. The protocol was immunoSEQ multiplex PCR, while the TCRdb copy is restricted to in-frame clones and leaves out a portion. The sample carries tens of thousands of clones, roughly 86% recorded once. Sequenced input: Tregs sorted from blood. V gene TRBV5-6 combines with J gene TRBJ2-5; no firm D call. The origin of this receptor is a human donor in good health. The CDR3 is CASSLSERSETQYF. The CDR3 DNA is TGTGCCAGCAGCTTGTCTGAGAGGTCGGAGACCCAGTACTTC.